Each of the 32 T cell receptor beta chains below was sequenced from the same sample in a study of blood T cell repertoires in COVID-19. Only in-frame clones appear in the TCRdb table, and some are missing; sequencing was by immunoSEQ multiplex PCR. The sample holds more than 80,000 clones, around 78% seen once. The sequenced sample consisted of peripheral blood. These receptors all stem from an older man with COVID-19, enrolled during active disease.

This clone was seen only a few times. V and J are TRBV11-2 and TRBJ1-4; TRBD1 agrees at 9 bases. Germline V CDR1 and CDR2: SGHAT, FQNNGV. The CDR3 consists of 15 residues. V was pared by 5 bases and J by 4 bases, with 5 bases of the junction left unmatched. CDR3 DNA: TGTGCCAGCAGCCCAGGGACAGGGTTTAATGAAAAACTGTTTTTT. Protein product: CASSPGTGFNEKLFF. The variable domain in full, with the rest retrieved from reference TRBV11-2 and TRBJ1-4, is EAGVAQSPRYKIIEKRQSVAFWCNPISGHATLYWYQQILGQGPKLLIQFQNNGVVDDSQLPKDRFSAERLKGVDSTLKIQPAKLEDSAVYLCASSPGTGFNEKLFFGSGTQLSVL.

This clone was seen a few times. The rearrangement uses TRBV11-2 and TRBJ2-7, with D maybe TRBD1 (6 bases). V was pared by 1 base and J by 4 bases, with 17 bases between. CDR1 and CDR2 from the germline V gene are SGHAT and FQNNGV. This CDR3 spans 16 amino acids. The CDR3 is CASSLALGQTFYEQYF. CDR3 in DNA: TGTGCCAGCAGCTTAGCTCTCGGACAGACTTTTTACGAGCAGTACTTC.

The rearrangement links TRBV28 to TRBJ2-1; 8 bases agree with TRBD2. The CDR3 is 15 amino acids. J lost 7 bases, V lost 1 base, and 6 bases had no gene match. The germline V gene encodes CDR1 MDHEN and CDR2 SYDVKM. The CDR3, as DNA: TGTGCCAGCAGTTTATTGGGGGCGGGAGGTAATGAGCAGTTCTTC. The encoded protein is CASSLLGAGGNEQFF.

A few counts support this clone. This CDR3 reads CASSQDFGTGYEQYF. DNA of the CDR3: TGCGCCAGCAGCCAAGATTTCGGGACAGGGTACGAGCAGTACTTC. The V gene is TRBV4-3, the J gene TRBJ2-7, with TRBD1 matching 9 bases. The J segment lost 4 bases and the V segment lost 0 bases, leaving 4 bases of the junction unmatched. CDR1 and CDR2 from the germline V gene are LGHNA and YSLEER. This CDR3 comprises 15 residues.

This clone was recorded a few times. The chain is built from TRBV5-1 and TRBJ2-7; D uncertain. The CDR3 sequence is 15 residues long. Trimming removed 0 bases from V and 0 bases from J, with 10 bases in between. The V gene's germline CDR1 is SGHRS and CDR2 YFSETQ. As DNA, the CDR3 is TGCGCCAGCAGCTTGGCCGCGCTTACCTCCTACGAGCAGTACTTC. This gives the protein CASSLAALTSYEQYF.

CDR3 protein: CASSLGRRTQETQYF. The DNA of the CDR3 is TGTGCCAGCAGCTTAGGTCGGCGGACACAAGAGACCCAGTACTTC. The chain employs TRBV7-2 and TRBJ2-5; D perhaps matches TRBD1 (5 bases). V lost 1 base, J lost 2 bases, and 11 bases lay in between. The CDR3 runs 15 residues. CDR1 is SGHTA, CDR2 FQGNSA, per germline.

Regarding this clone: Other DNA sequences of this sample code for an identical CDR3. The chain employs TRBV5-1 and TRBJ1-5; D unresolved. Germline CDR1 and CDR2: SGHRS and YFSETQ. Trimming stripped 0 bases from V and 4 bases from J, with 5 bases between. The CDR3 loop spans 13 amino acids. Here the CDR3 reads CASSLDGNQPQHF. For the CDR3, the DNA is TGCGCCAGCAGCTTGGACGGTAATCAGCCCCAGCATTTT. Drawing the rest from reference TRBV5-1 and TRBJ1-5, the complete variable domain is KAGVTQTPRYLIKTRGQQVTLSCSPISGHRSVSWYQQTPGQGLQFLFEYFSETQRNKGNFPGRFSGRQFSNSRSEMNVSTLELGDSALYLCASSLDGNQPQHFGDGTRLSIL.

This chain joins TRBV28 and TRBJ1-5; D gene ambiguous. CDR1 and CDR2 from the germline V gene are MDHEN and SYDVKM. With 6 bases removed from V and 1 base from J, the gap between germline ends came to 10 bases. The CDR3 is made up of 14 amino acids. The CDR3: CASSPSRSNQPQHF. CDR3 in DNA: TGTGCCAGCAGCCCTTCTAGGAGCAATCAGCCCCAGCATTTT.

This clone was recorded a few times. The chain has TRBV11-2 and TRBJ2-1, with 11 bases aligning to TRBD2. CDR3 size: 15 residues. The V gene's germline CDR1 is SGHAT and CDR2 FQNNGV. V gave up 5 bases and J gave up 6 bases; unmatched junction bases: 6. The CDR3 DNA sequence: TGTGCCAGCAGCGAACGAACTAGCGGGAGCAATGAGCAGTTCTTC. Translation gives CASSERTSGSNEQFF.

This chain's CDR3 is CASSLTGSTGELFF. DNA for the CDR3: TGTGCCAGCAGCTTAACAGGGAGCACCGGGGAGCTGTTTTTT. The rearrangement links TRBV11-3 to TRBJ2-2, with D possibly being TRBD1 (6 bases). The CDR3 sequence is 14 residues long. Looked up from germline, CDR1 is SGHNT and CDR2 is YENEEA. Deletions cut 2 bases from V and 4 bases from J, with 8 bases between.

The J gene is TRBJ1-2, the V gene TRBV19; 11 positions agree with TRBD1. Germline CDR1 is LNHDA and CDR2 is SQIVND (reference sequence). The CDR3 is 15 residues long. The V and J ends lost 7 bases and 5 bases, in that order; junction bases with no gene match: 9. The CDR3 DNA follows: TGTGCCAGTACCACTACCGGGACAGGGGGATATGGCTACACCTTC. Encoded protein: CASTTTGTGGYGYTF.

The chain joins TRBV7-9 to TRBJ2-4, with 7 bases lining up with TRBD1. This CDR3 spans 14 amino acids. V shed 3 bases and J 6 bases; nucleotides not matched to a gene: 5. The germline CDR1 and CDR2 sequences are SEHNR and FQNEAQ (reference sequence). CDR3 nucleotides: TGTGCCAGCAGCTTTGGGGGACAGCTAAACATTCAGTACTTC. Translated: CASSFGGQLNIQYF.

The V call is TRBV5-4, the J call TRBJ1-2, with TRBD1 matching over 10 bases. V was pared by 5 bases and J by 4 bases, with 5 bases of the junction left unmatched. The CDR3 is 14 amino acids. From germline, CDR1 is SGHNT and CDR2 YYREEE (reference sequence). CDR3 in DNA: TGTGCCAGCAGTTGGGGACAGGGGAGCTATGGCTACACCTTC. It translates to CASSWGQGSYGYTF.

The gene calls are TRBV5-4 and TRBJ1-2, with 7 positions matching TRBD1. J was trimmed by 6 bases and V by 4 bases; bases with no gene match: 12. The CDR3 has 15 amino acids. Germline V lookup: CDR1 SGHNT, CDR2 YYREEE (reference sequence). CDR3 sequence reads: CASSPDRASWNGYTF. The CDR3 region has the DNA TGTGCCAGCAGCCCAGACAGGGCCTCATGGAATGGCTACACCTTC.

In this sample, this clone turned up a few times. The gene calls are TRBV29-1 and TRBJ1-4; TRBD1 aligns across 7 bases. Per the germline V gene, CDR1 is SQVTM and CDR2 is ANQGSEA. V shed 7 bases and J 5 bases; nucleotides not matched to a gene: 4. This CDR3 is built from 12 residues. Here the CDR3 reads CSAGQMNEKLFF. DNA for the CDR3: TGCAGCGCGGGACAGATGAATGAAAAACTGTTTTTT.

The chain couples TRBV9 to TRBJ1-2, with 7 bases fitting TRBD1. The V gene's germline CDR1 is SGDLS and CDR2 YYNGEE. This CDR3 contains 13 residues. The ends lost 2 bases at V and 7 bases at J; junction bases unmatched: 5. The CDR3 nucleotides are TGTGCCAGCAGCGTCGGGACAGTCGGTGGCTACACCTTC. It yields the protein CASSVGTVGGYTF.

The chain is built from TRBV5-4 and TRBJ2-5; D is uncertain. Trimming removed 1 base at V and 1 base at J, with 11 bases between. Germline V lookup: CDR1 SGHNT, CDR2 YYREEE (reference sequence). CDR3 size: 15 residues. CDR3: CASSLSLARQETQYF. The DNA of the CDR3 is TGTGCCAGCAGCTTGTCTCTGGCTCGCCAAGAGACCCAGTACTTC.

This clone was observed a handful of times. The genes are TRBV28 and TRBJ1-1; 9 bases line up with TRBD1. The germline V gene encodes CDR1 MDHEN and CDR2 SYDVKM. V lost 3 bases and J lost 5; bases outside the gene matches: 10. The CDR3 has 16 residues. The CDR3 DNA reads TGTGCCAGCAGTTTTACCCCCACGACAGGGGGAACTGAAGCTTTCTTT. Its translation: CASSFTPTTGGTEAFF.

The V and J genes are TRBV10-3 and TRBJ2-7; TRBD2 aligns across 14 bases. Germline CDR1 is ENHRY and CDR2 is SYGVKD. Losses at the gene ends were 3 bases for V and 5 bases for J; bases not matched to a gene: 3. This CDR3 is built from 15 residues. The CDR3 region is CAISEGTSGSHEQYF. The DNA for the CDR3 is TGTGCCATCAGTGAAGGGACTAGCGGGAGTCACGAGCAGTACTTC.

The rearrangement uses TRBV19 and TRBJ2-1, with 8 bases lining up with TRBD1. CDR3 length equals 17 residues. The germline V gene encodes CDR1 LNHDA and CDR2 SQIVND (reference sequence). The V segment lost 3 bases and the J segment 0 bases; nucleotides outside the gene matches: 7. The CDR3 DNA follows: TGTGCCAGTAGTATCGGACAGGGTGGAATCTCCTACAATGAGCAGTTCTTC. Translating it yields CASSIGQGGISYNEQFF. The complete variable domain, with remaining parts taken from reference TRBV19 and TRBJ2-1, reads DGGITQSPKYLFRKEGQNVTLSCEQNLNHDAMYWYRQDPGQGLRLIYYSQIVNDFQKGDIAEGYSVSREKKESFPLTVTSAQKNPTAFYLCASSIGQGGISYNEQFFGPGTRLTVL.

The V gene is TRBV25-1, the J gene TRBJ1-4; 7 bases are shared with TRBD1. The germline V gene has CDR1 MGHDK and CDR2 SYGVNS. The V segment lost 7 bases and the J segment 6 bases; nucleotides outside the gene matches: 8. The CDR3 covers 14 residues. DNA of the CDR3: TGTGCCAGCACCCGACAGGGCGATCATGAAAAACTGTTTTTT. Amino acids: CASTRQGDHEKLFF.

The rearrangement uses TRBV9 and TRBJ2-5; a possible D gene is TRBD1 (6 bases). The CDR3 has 15 amino acids. V was cut by 4 bases and J by 2 bases, with 15 bases left in between. CDR1 SGDLS and CDR2 YYNGEE come from the germline V gene. The CDR3 is CASSPAGQGQETQYF. In DNA form, the CDR3 reads TGTGCCAGCAGCCCAGCAGGTCAGGGGCAAGAGACCCAGTACTTC.

The rearrangement joins TRBV9 to TRBJ2-3; a weak D match, TRBD2 (5 bases). The germline V gene has CDR1 SGDLS and CDR2 YYNGEE. The length of the CDR3 is 14 residues. Trimming removed 6 bases at V and 6 bases at J, with 17 bases between. The CDR3 region has the DNA TGTGCCAGCAACCTCGGACTCTTGGAGGATACGCAGTATTTT. Encoded protein: CASNLGLLEDTQYF.

V is TRBV6-1 and J is TRBJ1-5, with 10 bases identical to TRBD1. The CDR3 runs to 15 residues. V lost 5 bases and J lost 4; bases outside the gene matches: 5. Germline V gene sequence: CDR1 MNHNS, CDR2 SASEGT. CDR3 amino acids: CASSPGDRGNQPQHF. CDR3 in DNA: TGTGCCAGCAGTCCCGGGGACAGGGGAAATCAGCCCCAGCATTTT.

This clone was picked up many times. V is TRBV7-2 and J is TRBJ2-2; 12 positions match TRBD2. CDR1 and CDR2 from the germline V gene are SGHTA and FQGNSA. This CDR3 has 19 amino acids. Losses at the gene ends were 5 bases for V and 7 bases for J; bases not matched to a gene: 17. As DNA, the CDR3 is TGTGCCAGCAGCCTTAGGCCTGGACTAGCGGGAAGGTCGGGCGGGGAGCTGTTTTTT. Its protein is CASSLRPGLAGRSGGELFF.

The chain has TRBV7-2 and TRBJ2-7; no clear D. V shed 6 bases and J shed 0 bases, with 9 bases lying between them. Germline-derived CDR1 and CDR2 are SGHTA and FQGNSA. The CDR3 is made up of 13 amino acids. In DNA, the CDR3 is TGTGCCAGCAGTCTGTGGAGCTCCTACGAGCAGTACTTC. It codes for CASSLWSSYEQYF.

This chain joins TRBV4-3 and TRBJ2-1; 8 nucleotides align to TRBD2. The CDR3 has 15 amino acids. CDR1 LGHNA and CDR2 YSLEER come from the germline V gene. Germline trimming cut 0 bases from V and 7 bases from J; bases unmatched to any gene: 5. The CDR3 here is CASSQDHSSGNEQFF. The CDR3 region has the DNA TGCGCCAGCAGCCAAGATCACTCTAGCGGGAATGAGCAGTTCTTC.

V is TRBV2 and J is TRBJ2-5, with 8 nucleotides matching TRBD2. Trimming removed 7 bases from V and 2 bases from J; junction bases left unmatched: 6. The CDR3 contains 14 residues. The V gene's germline CDR1 is SNHLY and CDR2 FYNNEI. DNA for the CDR3: TGTGCCAGCACAAGGTCGGGGGGGCAAGAGACCCAGTACTTC. Translating gives CASTRSGGQETQYF. The variable domain in full, completed from reference TRBV2 and TRBJ2-5, reads EPEVTQTPSHQVTQMGQEVILRCVPISNHLYFYWYRQILGQKVEFLVSFYNNEISEKSEIFDDQFSVERPDGSNFTLKIRSTKLEDSAMYFCASTRSGGQETQYFGPGTRLLVL.

The rearrangement joins TRBV10-3 to TRBJ2-5; TRBD2 might be the D (6 bases). Trimming removed 8 bases at V and 0 bases at J, with 7 bases between. Germline CDR1 is ENHRY and CDR2 is SYGVKD. There are 12 residues in the CDR3. CDR3 sequence reads: CAIGGDQETQYF. The CDR3 DNA reads TGTGCCATCGGAGGGGACCAAGAGACCCAGTACTTC.

The CDR3, as DNA: TGTGCCAGCAGTCCCGGACAGGTAGATCAGCCCCAGCATTTT. This sequence encodes CASSPGQVDQPQHF. The chain couples TRBV2 to TRBJ1-5; 7 bases match TRBD1. CDR3 length: 14 amino acids. J was trimmed by 5 bases and V by 5 bases; bases with no gene match: 6. Looked up from germline, CDR1 is SNHLY and CDR2 is FYNNEI.

This clone was seen a single time. The rearrangement links TRBV7-2 to TRBJ1-5, with a tentative D call TRBD1 (6 bases). The CDR3 covers 16 residues. Trimming removed 3 bases from V and 1 base from J, with 13 bases in between. CDR1 SGHTA and CDR2 FQGNSA come from the germline V gene. CDR3 nucleotides: TGTGCCAGCAGCTTTCATACAGGGCAGAGCAATCAGCCCCAGCATTTT. Translated: CASSFHTGQSNQPQHF.

This chain joins TRBV10-3 and TRBJ1-5; a possible D gene is TRBD1 (5 bases). Trimming cost V 2 bases and J 3 bases, with 8 bases left between them. The CDR3 extends over 14 amino acids. Per the germline V gene, CDR1 is ENHRY and CDR2 is SYGVKD. The CDR3 protein is CAISERQHNQPQHF. Here the CDR3 DNA reads TGTGCCATCAGTGAGAGACAGCACAATCAGCCCCAGCATTTT.